This T cell receptor beta chain was sequenced for a study of tumor-infiltrating lymphocytes in oesophageal squamous cell carcinoma. This clonotype was seen repeatedly, ten times or more. TCRdb called the PCR reads again in MiXCR, with one record for every CDR3 protein. The repertoire holds 3,500 or so distinct CDR3 sequences, with approximately 15% as singletons. The CDR3 consists of 15 residues. The J segment lost 8 bases and the V segment lost 2 bases, leaving 7 bases of the junction unmatched. Germline V lookup: CDR1 MNHNS, CDR2 SASEGT. The sequenced sample consisted of esophageal tumor tissue. This chain links TRBV6-1 with TRBJ2-1; 9 bases are a match to TRBD1. This clonotype originated in a male donor with esophageal squamous cell carcinoma. CDR3 loop: CASSESQGAFDEQFF. CDR3 bases: TGTGCCAGCAGTGAATCACAGGGGGCTTTCGATGAGCAGTTCTTC.